These 29 T cell receptor beta chains were all obtained from the same sample, sequenced in a study of neoadjuvant anti-PD-1 for oral cavity cancer. The assay was immunoSEQ multiplex PCR, and TCRdb's table has in-frame clones only and misses some. The sample lists 11,000 to 15,000 clones; over 70% were seen once. The sample's time point: after neoadjuvant nivolumab, at surgical resection. The material was PBMCs, obtained after nivolumab (anti-PD-1) treatment. These receptors all stem from a person aged 35-80 years with oral cavity squamous cell carcinoma.

The genes are TRBV7-9 and TRBJ2-7; no clear D. Looked up from germline, CDR1 is SEHNR and CDR2 is FQNEAQ (reference sequence). The CDR3 spans 14 residues. V dropped 5 bases and J dropped 0 bases, with 11 bases sitting between them. Here the CDR3 reads CASSPAVSSYEQYF. CDR3 DNA sequence: TGTGCCAGCAGCCCGGCCGTGAGCTCCTACGAGCAGTACTTC.

The table lists this clone with a count of one. V is TRBV5-5 and J is TRBJ2-7; D is unclear. V shed 2 bases and J shed 5 bases, with 17 bases lying between them. Germline values: CDR1 SGHKS, CDR2 YYEKEE (reference sequence). The CDR3 is 15 amino acids. CDR3 nucleotides: TGTGCCAGCAGCTTTCCTTGGGGTTTTGAGAACGAGCAGTACTTC. It translates to CASSFPWGFENEQYF.

This chain links TRBV27 with TRBJ2-5; 11 bases line up with TRBD2. V was clipped by 4 bases and J by 2 bases; unmatched bases: 9. CDR3 length: 17 amino acids. Looked up from germline, CDR1 is MNHEY and CDR2 is SMNVEV (reference sequence). In DNA, the CDR3 is TGTGCCAGCAGTTCCCCCTTAGCGGGAGGGGGGCAAGAGACCCAGTACTTC. Protein sequence: CASSSPLAGGGQETQYF.

The chain recombines TRBV7-8 with TRBJ2-4; 11 bases line up with TRBD1. CDR3 length equals 13 residues. Germline V gives CDR1 SGHVS, CDR2 FQNEAQ. The trim removed 5 bases at V and 8 bases at J, leaving 2 bases unmatched. The CDR3 coding sequence is TGTGCCAGCAGCGCGGACAGGGGGCACATTCAGTACTTC. This sequence encodes CASSADRGHIQYF.

J is TRBJ2-7 and V is TRBV7-9; a weak D match, TRBD1 (6 bases). The germline gives CDR1 SEHNR, CDR2 FQNEAQ (reference sequence). This CDR3 has 13 residues. V was trimmed by 3 bases and J by 3 bases, leaving 9 bases between them. The CDR3 DNA sequence: TGTGCCAGCAGCTTCGGACAGAGCTACGAGCAGTACTTC. As protein: CASSFGQSYEQYF.

This sequence joins TRBV5-1 and TRBJ2-1, with 7 bases aligning to TRBD2. Germline V CDR1 and CDR2: SGHRS, YFSETQ. V was clipped by 0 bases and J by 7 bases; unmatched bases: 1. This CDR3 has 13 residues. The CDR3 protein is CASSLAGGNEQFF. DNA of the CDR3: TGCGCCAGCAGCTTGGCGGGGGGTAATGAGCAGTTCTTC.

About this clone itself: The junction departs from germline at one end; a sequencing error may be responsible. The V call is TRBV10-3, the J call TRBJ2-1; either TRBD1 or TRBD2 may supply D (5 bases each). Germline-derived CDR1 and CDR2 are ENHRY and SYGVKD. This CDR3 has 14 amino acids. Here the CDR3 reads CAITEGHASGEQFF. CDR3 nucleotide sequence: TGTGCCATCACTGAGGGGCACGCGTCGGGTGAGCAGTTCTTC.

The V gene is TRBV6-1, the J gene TRBJ2-7; the match to TRBD1 covers 9 bases. Germline-derived CDR1 and CDR2 are MNHNS and SASEGT. CDR3 length equals 15 residues. V was clipped by 10 bases and J by 2 bases; unmatched bases: 12. The CDR3 region has the DNA TGTGCCATCCAAGGCCCGGGACAGGGAGCCTACGAGCAGTACTTC. It specifies CAIQGPGQGAYEQYF.

V gene TRBV19 combines with J gene TRBJ2-1; a weak D match, TRBD2 (6 bases). Germline V gene lookup returns CDR1 LNHDA and CDR2 SQIVND (reference sequence). The CDR3 spans 16 residues. V was trimmed by 3 bases and J by 1 base, leaving 13 bases between them. CDR3 residues: CASSISGEGSYNEQFF. In nucleotides, the CDR3 is TGTGCCAGTAGTATCTCGGGGGAAGGTTCCTACAATGAGCAGTTCTTC.

V usage is TRBV19 and J usage is TRBJ1-5, with 9 bases lining up with TRBD1. The J segment lost 3 bases and the V segment lost 7 bases, leaving 16 bases of the junction unmatched. Germline V CDR1 and CDR2: LNHDA, SQIVND (reference sequence). CDR3 length: 18 residues. For the CDR3, the DNA is TGTGCCAGTACCCTAGGAGCGGGACAGGGAACCTCCAATCAGCCCCAGCATTTT. Its protein is CASTLGAGQGTSNQPQHF.

A few counts support this clone. The rearrangement uses TRBV27 and TRBJ1-5, with 7 bases lining up with TRBD1. Germline V gene lookup returns CDR1 MNHEY and CDR2 SMNVEV (reference sequence). The V and J ends lost 7 bases and 6 bases, in that order; junction bases with no gene match: 6. This CDR3 spans 13 amino acids. The CDR3 sequence is CASNPRGGQPQHF. The CDR3 bases are TGTGCCAGCAACCCCAGGGGGGGTCAGCCCCAGCATTTT.

This chain uses TRBV7-9 with TRBJ1-2, with D hard to call. The CDR3 spans 14 residues. The germline gives CDR1 SEHNR, CDR2 FQNEAQ (reference sequence). V was shortened by 3 bases and J by 8 bases, with 16 bases between the two germline ends. CDR3 residues: CASSFLDRTRGYTF. The DNA for the CDR3 is TGTGCCAGCAGCTTTCTGGACCGGACCCGGGGCTACACCTTC.

This chain links TRBV2 with TRBJ1-5; D call uncertain. The CDR3 runs to 14 residues. Germline V CDR1 and CDR2: SNHLY, FYNNEI. The V and J ends lost 8 bases and 4 bases respectively, with 15 bases between them. CDR3 amino acids: CASGGGGVNQPQHF. DNA of the CDR3: TGTGCCAGCGGTGGCGGCGGAGTGAATCAGCCCCAGCATTTT.

The chain couples TRBV5-1 to TRBJ2-1; D might be TRBD2 (6 bases). V lost 5 bases to trimming and J lost 3 bases, with 12 bases between them. Germline CDR1 SGHRS, CDR2 YFSETQ. The CDR3 loop spans 14 amino acids. The CDR3 region has the DNA TGCGCCAGCAGGCCGGGAGAGGGCTACAATGAGCAGTTCTTC. Translating it yields CASRPGEGYNEQFF.

The CDR3 DNA sequence: TGTGCCAGCAGCTGGGGGGGTAAGCAGTTCTTC. It translates to CASSWGGKQFF. V gene TRBV5-4 combines with J gene TRBJ2-1; 7 bases match TRBD2. The V gene end was trimmed by 3 bases and the J gene end by 11 bases; junction bases not matched to a gene: 2. CDR1 and CDR2 from the germline V gene are SGHNT and YYREEE (reference sequence). This CDR3 is 11 amino acids long.

The chain is built from TRBV7-9 and TRBJ2-5; D uncertain. The CDR3 spans 15 residues. The germline V gene has CDR1 SEHNR and CDR2 FQNEAQ (reference sequence). V was trimmed by 7 bases and J by 1 base, leaving 16 bases between them. CDR3: CASTPRWQPQETQYF. The CDR3 coding sequence is TGTGCCAGCACCCCGAGGTGGCAGCCCCAAGAGACCCAGTACTTC.

CDR3 region: CANADEAEKLFF. CDR3 nucleotides: TGTGCCAACGCGGACGAGGCTGAAAAACTGTTTTTT. V usage is TRBV6-1 and J usage is TRBJ1-4, with D uncertain. V was clipped by 10 bases and J by 7 bases, with 13 bases between them. This CDR3 has 12 residues. In germline, CDR1 is MNHNS, CDR2 SASEGT.

The rearrangement uses TRBV13 and TRBJ1-2, with TRBD1 identical over 10 bases. The CDR3 contains 15 residues. The germline V gene encodes CDR1 PRHDT and CDR2 FYEKMQ (reference sequence). J lost 2 bases, V lost 5 bases, and 5 bases had no gene match. CDR3 sequence reads: CASSEGQGINYGYTF. The CDR3 DNA is TGTGCCAGCAGCGAGGGACAGGGGATAAACTATGGCTACACCTTC.

J is TRBJ1-6 and V is TRBV7-8; D is possibly TRBD1 (5 bases). Trimming left V 2 bases short and J 8 bases short, with 13 bases between. Germline V CDR1 and CDR2: SGHVS, FQNEAQ. CDR3 size: 15 residues. In DNA, the CDR3 is TGTGCCAGCAGCTTACCCGGGACGAGGGATTCACCCCTCCACTTT. Its protein product is CASSLPGTRDSPLHF.

The chain is built from TRBV6-5 and TRBJ2-1, with 9 bases lining up with TRBD2. From germline, CDR1 is MNHEY and CDR2 SVGAGI. V lost 4 bases to trimming and J lost 5 bases; unmatched junction nucleotides: 6. The CDR3 loop spans 15 amino acids. CDR3 loop: CASSFTSGQNNEQFF. The DNA for the CDR3 is TGTGCCAGCAGTTTTACTAGCGGGCAAAACAATGAGCAGTTCTTC.

The chain carries TRBV7-8 and TRBJ1-3, with D uncertain. Germline assignment: CDR1 SGHVS and CDR2 FQNEAQ. V was shortened by 5 bases and J by 4 bases, with 18 bases between the two germline ends. The CDR3 contains 16 residues. This chain's CDR3 is CASSPVRAPVGNTIYF. DNA for the CDR3: TGTGCCAGCAGCCCCGTTCGGGCCCCGGTAGGAAACACCATATATTTT.

The chain links TRBV10-2 to TRBJ1-6; D is undetermined. V shed 0 bases and J shed 7 bases, with 4 bases lying between them. The CDR3 runs to 13 residues. Per germline, CDR1 WSHSY and CDR2 SAAADI. The CDR3 protein is CASSESGNSPLHF. The CDR3 bases are TGCGCCAGCAGTGAGTCGGGGAATTCACCCCTCCACTTT.

The chain couples TRBV7-9 to TRBJ2-1, with 10 bases identical to TRBD2. Germline trimming cut 9 bases from V and 9 bases from J; bases unmatched to any gene: 11. There are 14 residues in the CDR3. The germline gives CDR1 SEHNR, CDR2 FQNEAQ (reference sequence). CDR3 DNA sequence: TGTGCCAGTGGGGGGCTAGCGGGAGACGGTGAGCAGTTCTTC. As protein: CASGGLAGDGEQFF.

The chain recombines TRBV6-5 with TRBJ1-1; D uncertain. The CDR3 runs to 13 residues. CDR1 and CDR2 (germline): MNHEY, SVGAGI. With 6 bases removed from V and 5 bases from J, the gap between germline ends came to 13 bases. The CDR3, as DNA: TGTGCCAGCAGGCCCGCCGGGTGGACTGAAGCTTTCTTT. Translation: CASRPAGWTEAFF.

V is TRBV7-3 and J is TRBJ2-1; 13 bases fit TRBD2. CDR3 length: 20 amino acids. Germline assignment: CDR1 SGHTA and CDR2 FQGTGA. Losses at the gene ends were 3 bases for V and 0 bases for J; bases not matched to a gene: 11. The CDR3 protein is CASSFFGLAGVGSSYNEQFF. The CDR3 region has the DNA TGTGCCAGCAGCTTTTTCGGACTAGCGGGAGTAGGGAGCTCCTACAATGAGCAGTTCTTC.

J is TRBJ2-7 and V is TRBV29-1; D gene unclear. This CDR3 contains 12 residues. V lost 5 bases and J 3 bases, leaving 11 bases between the germline ends. Germline CDR1 reads SQVTM; CDR2 reads ANQGSEA. The DNA for the CDR3 is TGCAGCGTTTCTCTTACCTACTACGAGCAGTACTTC. Its protein product is CSVSLTYYEQYF.

The chain couples TRBV30 to TRBJ2-7; 11 bases align to TRBD1. Per germline, CDR1 GTSNPN and CDR2 SVGIG (reference sequence). V trimming: 3 bases; J trimming: 0 bases; junction bases outside the gene matches: 7. CDR3 length: 16 residues. CDR3 DNA sequence: TGTGCCTGGAGCCCCCTAGGGACAGGGGGCTCCTACGAGCAGTACTTC. Translation: CAWSPLGTGGSYEQYF.

The genes are TRBV14 and TRBJ1-6, with no clear D. Trimming cost V 4 bases and J 13 bases, with 11 bases left between them. Germline V gene data show CDR1 as SGHDN and CDR2 as FVKESK. CDR3 size: 12 residues. The CDR3 is CASSRTASPLHF. Written as DNA, the CDR3 is TGTGCCAGCAGCCGAACCGCCTCGCCCCTCCACTTT. Full variable domain (remainder filled in from reference TRBV14 and TRBJ1-6): EAGVTQFPSHSVIEKGQTVTLRCDPISGHDNLYWYRRVMGKEIKFLLHFVKESKQDESGMPNNRFLAERTGGTYSTLKVQPAELEDSGVYFCASSRTASPLHFGNGTRLTVT.

The rearrangement links TRBV29-1 to TRBJ2-1, with 8 nucleotides matching TRBD2. CDR1 is SQVTM and CDR2 is ANQGSEA in the germline V gene. With V trimmed by 5 bases and J by 2 bases, 5 bases remained unmatched. The CDR3 covers 14 residues. The CDR3 nucleotides read TGCAGCGTTACGGGAGGGTTAACCTACAATGAGCAGTTCTTC. It codes for CSVTGGLTYNEQFF.